The rows below give T cell receptor beta chains drawn from one sample of a study of blood T cell repertoires in COVID-19. The method was immunoSEQ multiplex PCR; TCRdb's version includes in-frame clones alone and lacks a portion of them. The sample includes about 270,000 clones, 75% to 90% of them seen just once. Sequencing used PBMCs or T cells enriched from blood (not recorded which). The receptors stem from a woman aged 18 to 35 who had recovered from COVID-19. Both conserved end residues are part of each CDR3. The order of the fields is CDR3 protein, CDR3 DNA, V gene, D gene, J gene. D genes are given only for firm matches.

CDR3aa: CASSLGTGEAVFGNTEAFF
CDR3nt: TGTGCCAGCAGCTTAGGGACGGGGGAGGCGGTTTTTGGGAACACTGAAGCTTTCTTT
v_gene: TRBV7-2
d_gene: NA
j_gene: TRBJ1-1

CDR3aa: CASSPSGGPKNIQYF
CDR3nt: TGTGCCAGCAGCCCCAGCGGGGGGCCCAAAAACATTCAGTACTTC
v_gene: TRBV6-5
d_gene: TRBD2
j_gene: TRBJ2-4

CDR3aa: CAISEVRQGLSYGYTF
CDR3nt: TGTGCCATCAGTGAGGTTCGGCAGGGTCTCTCCTATGGCTACACCTTC
v_gene: TRBV10-3
d_gene: NA
j_gene: TRBJ1-2

CDR3aa: CASSLGEQVAEKLFF
CDR3nt: TGCGCCAGCAGCTTGGGGGAACAGGTGGCTGAAAAACTGTTTTTT
v_gene: TRBV5-1
d_gene: NA
j_gene: TRBJ1-4

CDR3aa: CASSGGLPGEKLFF
CDR3nt: TGTGCCAGCTCCGGAGGGCTCCCGGGAGAAAAACTGTTTTTT
v_gene: TRBV2
d_gene: NA
j_gene: TRBJ1-4

CDR3aa: CAATDSYNEQFF
CDR3nt: TGCGCCGCAACGGACAGCTACAATGAGCAGTTCTTC
v_gene: TRBV5-1
d_gene: NA
j_gene: TRBJ2-1

CDR3aa: CSASRGRGEKLFF
CDR3nt: TGCAGTGCTAGTCGGGGGAGGGGTGAAAAACTGTTTTTT
v_gene: TRBV20-1
d_gene: NA
j_gene: TRBJ1-4

CDR3aa: CASTLGGGGNEQYF
CDR3nt: TGTGCCAGCACCTTGGGAGGGGGTGGGAACGAGCAGTACTTC
v_gene: TRBV7-9
d_gene: NA
j_gene: TRBJ2-7

CDR3aa: CASSLTGDKYEQYF
CDR3nt: TGTGCCAGCAGCTTAACAGGGGATAAGTACGAGCAGTACTTC
v_gene: TRBV5-5
d_gene: TRBD1
j_gene: TRBJ2-7

CDR3aa: CASSQGWASGLYNSPLHF
CDR3nt: TGTGCCAGCAGCCAAGGGTGGGCGAGCGGGTTGTATAATTCACCCCTCCACTTT
v_gene: TRBV14
d_gene: NA
j_gene: TRBJ1-6

CDR3aa: CASSMGQVTDTQYF
CDR3nt: TGCGCCAGCAGCATGGGACAGGTCACAGATACGCAGTATTTT
v_gene: TRBV5-1
d_gene: TRBD1
j_gene: TRBJ2-3